The present entry profiles one T cell receptor beta chain with its context. A much larger clone sits a single nucleotide away, making a read error possible. Source material was 2 million unsorted PBMCs, stored at -80 °C in RNAlater. The data are from a study of neurological immune-mediated disorders. The cDNA was synthesized by means of template-switch 5'RACE, which was carried out with 10-nucleotide random UMIs. TCRdb re-derived calls from the 5' RACE reads in MiXCR, one entry per CDR3 protein. The sample consists of roughly 38,000 distinct CDR3 sequences, 2% to 3% of them appearing once. Germline assignment: CDR1 SGHVS and CDR2 FQNEAQ. The CDR3 is 13 residues long.

This clonotype was obtained from a man under 40 with multiple sclerosis. This rearrangement joins TRBV7-8 to TRBJ1-2; D remains unclear. The sample consisted of PBMCs. CDR3 sequence (DNA): TGTGCCAACAGCTTATCGTATGGCAAGGGCTACACCTTC. Amino acid sequence: CANSLSYGKGYTF.